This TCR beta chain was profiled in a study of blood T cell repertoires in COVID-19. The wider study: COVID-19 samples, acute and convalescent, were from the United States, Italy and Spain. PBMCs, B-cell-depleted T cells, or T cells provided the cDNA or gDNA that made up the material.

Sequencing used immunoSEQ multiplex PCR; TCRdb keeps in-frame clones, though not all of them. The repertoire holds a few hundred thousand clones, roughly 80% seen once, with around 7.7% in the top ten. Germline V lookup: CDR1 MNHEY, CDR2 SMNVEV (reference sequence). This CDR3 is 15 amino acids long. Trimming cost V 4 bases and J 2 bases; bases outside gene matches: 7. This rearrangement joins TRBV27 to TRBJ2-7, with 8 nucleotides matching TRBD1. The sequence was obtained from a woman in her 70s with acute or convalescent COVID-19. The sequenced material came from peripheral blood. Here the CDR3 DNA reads TGTGCCAGCAGTTCCCCCGGACAGGGCGCCTACGAGCAGTACTTC. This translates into CASSSPGQGAYEQYF.